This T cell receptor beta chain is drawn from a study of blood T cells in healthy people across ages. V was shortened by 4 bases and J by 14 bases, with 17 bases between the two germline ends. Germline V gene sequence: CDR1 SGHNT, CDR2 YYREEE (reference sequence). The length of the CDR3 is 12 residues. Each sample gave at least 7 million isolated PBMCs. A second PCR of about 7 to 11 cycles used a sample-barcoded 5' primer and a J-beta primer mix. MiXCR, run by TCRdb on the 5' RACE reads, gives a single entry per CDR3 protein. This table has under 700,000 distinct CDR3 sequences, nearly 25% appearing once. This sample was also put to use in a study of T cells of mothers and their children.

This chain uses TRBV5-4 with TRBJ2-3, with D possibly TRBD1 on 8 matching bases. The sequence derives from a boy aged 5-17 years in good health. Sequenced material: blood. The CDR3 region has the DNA TGTGCCAGCAGCACACAGGGGGGGAGAGGGTATTTT. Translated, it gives CASSTQGGRGYF.